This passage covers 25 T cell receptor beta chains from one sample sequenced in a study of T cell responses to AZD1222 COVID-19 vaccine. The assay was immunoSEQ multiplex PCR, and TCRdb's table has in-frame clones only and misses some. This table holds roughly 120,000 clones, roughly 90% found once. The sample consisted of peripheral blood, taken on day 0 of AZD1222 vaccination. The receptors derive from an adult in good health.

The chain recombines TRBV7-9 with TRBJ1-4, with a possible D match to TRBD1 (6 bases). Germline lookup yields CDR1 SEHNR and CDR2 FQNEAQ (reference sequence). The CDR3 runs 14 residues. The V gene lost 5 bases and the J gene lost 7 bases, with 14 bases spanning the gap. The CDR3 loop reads CASSLGTSGEKLFF. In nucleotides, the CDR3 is TGTGCCAGCAGCCTCGGGACAAGTGGTGAAAAACTGTTTTTT.

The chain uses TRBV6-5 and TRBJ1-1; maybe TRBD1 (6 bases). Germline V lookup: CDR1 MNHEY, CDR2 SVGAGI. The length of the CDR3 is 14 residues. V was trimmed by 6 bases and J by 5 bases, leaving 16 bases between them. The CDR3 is CASSRAGARTEAFF. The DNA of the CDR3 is TGTGCCAGCAGCAGGGCAGGGGCGCGAACTGAAGCTTTCTTT.

The CDR3 spells CASSPTTKQQYF. The DNA for the CDR3 is TGTGCCAGCAGCCCGACTACGAAGCAGCAGTACTTC. The J gene is TRBJ2-7, the V gene TRBV5-8; tentatively, D is TRBD2 (5 bases). This CDR3 is built from 12 residues. Germline CDR1 reads SGHTS; CDR2 reads YDEGEE. Deletions cut 4 bases from V and 8 bases from J, with 13 bases between.

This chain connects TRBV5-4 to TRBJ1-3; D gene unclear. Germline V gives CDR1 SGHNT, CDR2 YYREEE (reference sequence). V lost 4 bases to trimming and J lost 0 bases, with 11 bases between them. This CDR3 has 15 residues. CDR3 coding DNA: TGTGCCAGCAGCACCCGGACGGCCTCTGGAAACACCATATATTTT. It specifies CASSTRTASGNTIYF.

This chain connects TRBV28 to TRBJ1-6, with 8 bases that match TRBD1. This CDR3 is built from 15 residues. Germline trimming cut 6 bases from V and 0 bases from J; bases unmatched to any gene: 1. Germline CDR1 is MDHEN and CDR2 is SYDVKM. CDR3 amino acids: CASRGTGSYNSPLHF. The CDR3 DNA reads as TGTGCCAGCAGAGGGACAGGCTCCTATAATTCACCCCTCCACTTT.

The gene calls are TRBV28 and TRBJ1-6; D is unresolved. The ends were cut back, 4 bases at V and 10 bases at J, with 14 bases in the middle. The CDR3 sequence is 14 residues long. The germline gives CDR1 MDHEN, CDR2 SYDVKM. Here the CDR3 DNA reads TGTGCCAGCAGTTCCCCTGGATCCTACTCACCCCTCCACTTT. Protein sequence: CASSSPGSYSPLHF.

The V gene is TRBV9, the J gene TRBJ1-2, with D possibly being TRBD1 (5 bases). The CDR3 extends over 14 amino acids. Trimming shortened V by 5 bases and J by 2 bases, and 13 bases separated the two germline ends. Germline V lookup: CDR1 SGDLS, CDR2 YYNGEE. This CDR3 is CASSRDSPNYGYTF. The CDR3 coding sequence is TGTGCCAGCAGTCGAGACAGCCCAAACTATGGCTACACCTTC. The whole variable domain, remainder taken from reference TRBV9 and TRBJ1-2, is DSGVTQTPKHLITATGQRVTLRCSPRSGDLSVYWYQQSLDQGLQFLIQYYNGEERAKGNILERFSAQQFPDLHSELNLSSLELGDSALYFCASSRDSPNYGYTFGSGTRLTVV.

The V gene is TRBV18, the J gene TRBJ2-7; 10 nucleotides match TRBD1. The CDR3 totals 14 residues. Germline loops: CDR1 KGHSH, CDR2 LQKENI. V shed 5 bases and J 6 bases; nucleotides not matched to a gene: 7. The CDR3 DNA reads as TGTGCCAGCTCAATCGGACAGGGGGACGTCGAGCAGTACTTC. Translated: CASSIGQGDVEQYF.

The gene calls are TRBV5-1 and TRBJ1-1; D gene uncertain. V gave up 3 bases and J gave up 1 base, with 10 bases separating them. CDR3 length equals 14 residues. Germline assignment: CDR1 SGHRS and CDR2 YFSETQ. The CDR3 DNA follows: TGCGCCAGCAGCTCGGGGTGGGGGAACACTGAAGCTTTCTTT. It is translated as CASSSGWGNTEAFF.

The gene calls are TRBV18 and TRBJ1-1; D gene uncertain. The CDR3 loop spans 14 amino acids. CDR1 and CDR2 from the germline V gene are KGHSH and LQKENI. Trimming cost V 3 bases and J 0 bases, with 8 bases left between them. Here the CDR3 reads CASSPQVVNTEAFF. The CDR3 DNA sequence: TGTGCCAGCTCACCTCAGGTGGTGAACACTGAAGCTTTCTTT.

The CDR3 DNA reads TGTGCCAGCAGCTTAGGCCGGGGGTTCTTGTACTTC. Protein sequence: CASSLGRGFLYF. V and J are TRBV7-2 and TRBJ2-7; TRBD2 is a possible D gene (6 bases). V lost 1 base to trimming and J lost 12 bases, with 13 bases between them. Germline V gives CDR1 SGHTA, CDR2 FQGNSA. The CDR3 runs to 12 residues.

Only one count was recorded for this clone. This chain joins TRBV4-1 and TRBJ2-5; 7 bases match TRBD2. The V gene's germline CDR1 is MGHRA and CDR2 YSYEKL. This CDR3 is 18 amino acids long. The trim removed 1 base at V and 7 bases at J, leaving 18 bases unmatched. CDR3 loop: CASSQVLMWEGPGVTQYF. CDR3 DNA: TGCGCCAGCAGCCAAGTCCTTATGTGGGAGGGCCCTGGCGTGACCCAGTACTTC.

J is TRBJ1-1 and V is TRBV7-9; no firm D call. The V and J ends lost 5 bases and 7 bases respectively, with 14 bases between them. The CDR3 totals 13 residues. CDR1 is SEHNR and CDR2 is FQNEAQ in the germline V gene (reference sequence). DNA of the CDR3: TGTGCCAGCAGCCCGAGCAAGGGTAATGAAGCTTTCTTT. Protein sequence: CASSPSKGNEAFF.

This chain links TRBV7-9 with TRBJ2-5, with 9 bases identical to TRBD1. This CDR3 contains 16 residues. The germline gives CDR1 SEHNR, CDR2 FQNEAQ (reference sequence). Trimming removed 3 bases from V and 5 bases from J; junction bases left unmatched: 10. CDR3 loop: CASSLGDRGIGETQYF. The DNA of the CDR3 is TGTGCCAGCAGCTTGGGTGACAGGGGGATAGGGGAGACCCAGTACTTC.

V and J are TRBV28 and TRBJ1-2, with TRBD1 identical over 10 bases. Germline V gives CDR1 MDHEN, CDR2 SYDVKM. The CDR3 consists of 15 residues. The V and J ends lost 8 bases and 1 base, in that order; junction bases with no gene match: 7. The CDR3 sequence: CASVLGQGVNYGYTF. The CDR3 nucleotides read TGTGCCAGCGTTCTTGGACAGGGGGTTAACTATGGCTACACCTTC.

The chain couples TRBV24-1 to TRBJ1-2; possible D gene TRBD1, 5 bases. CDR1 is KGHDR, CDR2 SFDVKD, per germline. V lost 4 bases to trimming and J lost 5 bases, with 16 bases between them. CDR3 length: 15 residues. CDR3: CATSDQGETEYGYTF. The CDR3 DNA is TGTGCCACCAGTGACCAAGGGGAGACAGAATATGGCTACACCTTC.

The chain's CDR3 is CASSPQGTDYGYTF. Written as DNA, the CDR3 is TGTGCCAGCAGCCCACAGGGGACCGACTATGGCTACACCTTC. V and J are TRBV11-1 and TRBJ1-2; TRBD1 matches 7 bases. Germline-derived CDR1 and CDR2 are SGHAT and FQDESV (reference sequence). There are 14 residues in the CDR3. Trimming cost V 5 bases and J 3 bases; bases outside gene matches: 6.

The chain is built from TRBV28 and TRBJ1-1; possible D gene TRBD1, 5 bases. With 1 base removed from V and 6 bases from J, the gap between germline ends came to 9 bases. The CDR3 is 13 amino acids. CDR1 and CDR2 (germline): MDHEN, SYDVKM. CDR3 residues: CASSLFREAEAFF. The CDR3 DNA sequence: TGTGCCAGCAGTTTATTCAGGGAGGCTGAAGCTTTCTTT.

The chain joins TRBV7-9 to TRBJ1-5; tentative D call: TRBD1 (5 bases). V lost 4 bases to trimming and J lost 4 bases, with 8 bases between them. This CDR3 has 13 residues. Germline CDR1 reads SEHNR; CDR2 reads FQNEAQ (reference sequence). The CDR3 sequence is CASSSDRNQPQHF. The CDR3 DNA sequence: TGTGCCAGCAGCTCAGACAGAAATCAGCCCCAGCATTTT. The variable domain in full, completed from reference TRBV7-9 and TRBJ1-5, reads DTGVSQNPRHKITKRGQNVTFRCDPISEHNRLYWYRQTLGQGPEFLTYFQNEAQLEKSRLLSDRFSAERPKGSFSTLEIQRTEQGDSAMYLCASSSDRNQPQHFGDGTRLSIL.

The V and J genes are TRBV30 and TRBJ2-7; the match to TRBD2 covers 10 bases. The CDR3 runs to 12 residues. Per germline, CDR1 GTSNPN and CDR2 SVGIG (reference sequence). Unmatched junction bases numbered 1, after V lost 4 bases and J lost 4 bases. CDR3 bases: TGTGCCTGGACTAGCGGGGGTTACGAGCAGTACTTC. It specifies CAWTSGGYEQYF.

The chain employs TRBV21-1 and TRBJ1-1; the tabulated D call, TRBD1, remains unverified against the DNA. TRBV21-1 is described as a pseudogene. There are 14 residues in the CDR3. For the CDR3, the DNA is TGTGCCAGCACCTTCGGACAGATGAACACTGAAGCTTTCTTT. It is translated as CASTFGQMNTEAFF.

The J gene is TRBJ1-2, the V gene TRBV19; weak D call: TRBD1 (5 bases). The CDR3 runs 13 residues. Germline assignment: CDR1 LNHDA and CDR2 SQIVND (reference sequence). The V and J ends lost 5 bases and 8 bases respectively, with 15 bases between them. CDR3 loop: CASSGRRGEGYTF. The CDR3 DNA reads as TGTGCCAGTAGTGGGAGAAGAGGGGAGGGCTACACCTTC.

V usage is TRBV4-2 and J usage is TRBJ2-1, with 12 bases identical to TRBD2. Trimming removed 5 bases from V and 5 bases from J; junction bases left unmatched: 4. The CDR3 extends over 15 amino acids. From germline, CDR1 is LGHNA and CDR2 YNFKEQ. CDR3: CASSFRLAGDNEQFF. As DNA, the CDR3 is TGTGCCAGCAGCTTCCGACTAGCGGGAGACAATGAGCAGTTCTTC.

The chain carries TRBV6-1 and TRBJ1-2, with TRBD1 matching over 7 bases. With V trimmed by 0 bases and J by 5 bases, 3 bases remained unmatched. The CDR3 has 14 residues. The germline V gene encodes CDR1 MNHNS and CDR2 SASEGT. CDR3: CASSEAGTDYGYTF. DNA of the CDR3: TGTGCCAGCAGTGAAGCGGGGACAGATTATGGCTACACCTTC.

Written as DNA, the CDR3 is TGTGCCAGCACCCAACAAGGACAGCTAAATCAGCCCCAGCATTTT. Protein sequence: CASTQQGQLNQPQHF. This chain links TRBV6-5 with TRBJ1-5; the D gene is possibly TRBD1 (6 bases). In germline, CDR1 is MNHEY, CDR2 SVGAGI. The ends were cut back, 7 bases at V and 4 bases at J, with 17 bases in the middle. The CDR3 length is 15 residues.